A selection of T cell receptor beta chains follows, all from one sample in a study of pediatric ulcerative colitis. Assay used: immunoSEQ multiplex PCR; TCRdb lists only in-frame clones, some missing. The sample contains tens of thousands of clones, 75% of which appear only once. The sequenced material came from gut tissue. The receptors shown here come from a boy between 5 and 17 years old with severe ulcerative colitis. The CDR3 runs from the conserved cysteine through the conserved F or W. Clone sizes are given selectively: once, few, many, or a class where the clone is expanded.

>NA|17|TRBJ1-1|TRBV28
CASTPDRGRRLNTEAFF
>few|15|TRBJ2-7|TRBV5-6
CASSLGGDGSYEQYF
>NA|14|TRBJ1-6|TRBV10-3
CAISEGGARSPLHF
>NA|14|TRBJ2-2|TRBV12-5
CASGFTGMGGELFF
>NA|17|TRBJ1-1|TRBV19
CASSSETMGQMNTEAFF
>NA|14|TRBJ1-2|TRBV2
CASRAGGSNYGYTF
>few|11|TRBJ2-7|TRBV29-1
CSASGSYEQYF
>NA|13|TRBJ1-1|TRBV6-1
CASARQRNTEAFF
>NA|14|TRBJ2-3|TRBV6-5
CASSYGDSGDTQYF
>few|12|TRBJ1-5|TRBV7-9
CASSFLTQPQHF
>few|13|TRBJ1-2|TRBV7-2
CASSLAENYGYTF
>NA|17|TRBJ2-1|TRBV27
CASATPASPRNLNEQFF
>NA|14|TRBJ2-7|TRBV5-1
CASSLVLGSYEQYF
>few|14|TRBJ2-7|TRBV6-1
CASTPQGQGYEQYF
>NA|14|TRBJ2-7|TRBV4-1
CASSYQWGGYEQYF
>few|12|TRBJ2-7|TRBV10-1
CASTPPSHEQYF
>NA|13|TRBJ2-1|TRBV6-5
CASSYVRGNEQFF
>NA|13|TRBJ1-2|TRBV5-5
CASSLGGNYGYTF
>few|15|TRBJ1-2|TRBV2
CASSESQGVGYGYTF
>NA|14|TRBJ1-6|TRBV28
CASTLDRVNSPLHF
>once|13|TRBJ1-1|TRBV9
CASSVAGKGEAFF
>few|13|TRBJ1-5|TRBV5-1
CASSLDWAQPQHF
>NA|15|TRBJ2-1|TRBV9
CASSVDGQPYNEQFF
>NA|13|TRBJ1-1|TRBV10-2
CASSESSRLEAFF
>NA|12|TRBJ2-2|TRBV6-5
CASGRDTGELFF
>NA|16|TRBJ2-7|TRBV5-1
CASSLVGDRGAYEQYF
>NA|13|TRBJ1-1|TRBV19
CASSERGNTEAFF
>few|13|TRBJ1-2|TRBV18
CASSPDKNYGYTF
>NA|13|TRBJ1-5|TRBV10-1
CASSESWGQPQHF
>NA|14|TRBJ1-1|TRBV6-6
CASTGPLGVTEAFF
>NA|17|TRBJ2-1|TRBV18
CASSPFRGNGGLDEQFF